This TCR beta chain was sequenced during a study of T cell repertoires in cytomegalovirus infection. Turning to the study itself: Recently identified HLA-C-restricted CMV epitopes were used, and well-studied HLA-B-restricted CMV epitopes were used as well. Study outcomes and limitations: Predominance within the ex vivo response was attributable to HLA-C-restricted CMV-specific TCR beta clonotypes.

The sample holds a few counts of this clonotype. Its antigen is undetermined. V lost 3 bases and J 4 bases, leaving 13 bases between the germline ends. The CDR3 consists of 14 residues. In germline, CDR1 is SQVTM, CDR2 ANQGSEA. One entry per CDR3 protein, called by TCRdb with MiXCR from the reads. This table has fewer than 1,000,000 distinct CDR3 sequences, 25% to 40% appearing once. The J gene is TRBJ2-1, the V gene TRBV29-1; possibly TRBD2 for D (6 bases). This sequence originates from a human donor in good health (CMV status not recorded). Some clones in this sample may be carry-over from other donors' samples. The starting material was cultured CD8+ T cells from PBMCs, obtained from culture after CMV antigen stimulation. CDR3 nucleotides: TGCAGCGTTGAGTCGCGGGGACTTTACAATGAGCAGTTCTTC. Encoded protein: CSVESRGLYNEQFF.